This is a list of T cell receptor beta chains from one sample in a study of blood T cells in healthy people across ages. TCRdb ran MiXCR on the 5' RACE reads and lists one entry per CDR3 protein. The table includes fewer than 2 million distinct CDR3 sequences, 39% detected once. Sequencing was carried out using blood. The receptors come from a human donor in good health. Both conserved end residues are trimmed from each CDR3.

V	J	CDR3
TRBV29-1	TRBJ1-2	SVARWDGGYT
TRBV10-3	TRBJ2-2	AVSESTFRGQGAGELF
TRBV7-8	TRBJ2-7	ASSSSTLYEQY
TRBV7-2	TRBJ2-1	ASSPGLAANEQF
TRBV29-1	TRBJ2-5	SAIRVGETQY
TRBV10-3	TRBJ1-2	AISDPARGQPNYGYT
TRBV5-6	TRBJ2-1	ASSFLGRGELYNEQF
TRBV9	TRBJ1-2	ASSVGMGQGAVGYT
TRBV2	TRBJ2-7	ASGYNRAEQY
TRBV5-1	TRBJ2-3	ASSGTSGGRTDTQY
TRBV27	TRBJ1-6	ASSLEGTYNSPLH
TRBV20-1	TRBJ2-3	SARAGGYTDTQY
TRBV7-9	TRBJ1-4	ASSYRGQSNEKLF
TRBV18	TRBJ2-6	ASSLYTARGANVLT
TRBV12-3/TRBV12-4	TRBJ2-1	ASSGGRGVGDNEQF
TRBV11-3	TRBJ2-1	ASSFNRDEQF
TRBV9	TRBJ1-2	ASSVGYGYT
TRBV29-1	TRBJ2-5	SVTGYQETQY